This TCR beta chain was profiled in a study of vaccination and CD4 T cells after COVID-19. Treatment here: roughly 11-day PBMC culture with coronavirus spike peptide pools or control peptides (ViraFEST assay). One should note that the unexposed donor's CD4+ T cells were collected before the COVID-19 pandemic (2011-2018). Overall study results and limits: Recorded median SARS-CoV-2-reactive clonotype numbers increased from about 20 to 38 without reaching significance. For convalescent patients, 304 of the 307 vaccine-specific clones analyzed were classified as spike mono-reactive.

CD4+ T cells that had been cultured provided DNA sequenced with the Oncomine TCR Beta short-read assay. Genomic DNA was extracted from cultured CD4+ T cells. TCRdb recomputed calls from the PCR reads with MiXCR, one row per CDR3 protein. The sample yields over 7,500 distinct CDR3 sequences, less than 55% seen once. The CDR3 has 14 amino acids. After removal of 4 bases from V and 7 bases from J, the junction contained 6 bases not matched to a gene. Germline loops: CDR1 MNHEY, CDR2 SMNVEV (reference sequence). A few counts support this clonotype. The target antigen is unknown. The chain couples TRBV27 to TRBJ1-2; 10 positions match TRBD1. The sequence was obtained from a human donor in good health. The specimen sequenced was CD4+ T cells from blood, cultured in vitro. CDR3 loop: CASSSGQGQGGYTF. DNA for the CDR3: TGTGCCAGCAGTTCGGGACAGGGGCAAGGTGGCTACACCTTC.